The 32 T cell receptor beta chains below all came from one sample that was sequenced in a study of Graves' ophthalmopathy and Graves' hyperthyroidism. RNA transcripts were the template, and TCR beta CDR3 regions were amplified from them. HTBI primers were used in a first-round RT-PCR, which preceded a second-round multiplex PCR. TCRdb redid the calling of the multiplex PCR reads with MiXCR, one entry per CDR3 protein. The data show around 340,000 distinct CDR3 sequences, roughly 16% seen once. Material for sequencing was peripheral blood. These TCRs come from an adult man with Graves' ophthalmopathy.

The rearrangement joins TRBV6-1 to TRBJ2-2; D uncertain. The CDR3 loop spans 12 amino acids. CDR1 and CDR2 from the germline V gene are MNHNS and SASEGT. V gave up 8 bases and J gave up 7 bases, with 11 bases separating them. The CDR3 nucleotides read TGTGCCAGCCGCGAGAGTAGCGGGGAGCTGTTTTTT. Protein sequence: CASRESSGELFF.

This clonotype was seen repeatedly, ten times or more. This chain joins TRBV28 and TRBJ2-5; 9 bases match TRBD1. Trimming took 8 bases from V and 4 from J; bases not matched to a gene: 5. Germline loops: CDR1 MDHEN, CDR2 SYDVKM. The CDR3 consists of 13 residues. CDR3 amino acids: CASGTGNGETQYF. In nucleotides, the CDR3 is TGTGCCAGCGGGACAGGGAACGGAGAGACCCAGTACTTC.

This clonotype came up a few times. The CDR3 spells CSAKSLTDVNQETQYF. The CDR3 coding sequence is TGCAGTGCTAAATCTCTGACGGACGTAAACCAAGAGACCCAGTACTTC. The chain has TRBV20-1 and TRBJ2-5; no definite D call. Germline assignment: CDR1 DFQATT and CDR2 SNEGSKA (reference sequence). Trimming pared 4 bases from V and 0 bases from J, leaving 18 bases between. The CDR3 totals 16 residues.

This clonotype has ten or more counts. The rearrangement joins TRBV2 to TRBJ2-4; TRBD1 agrees at 8 bases. The CDR3 has 13 residues. The germline CDR1 and CDR2 sequences are SNHLY and FYNNEI. Trimming removed 8 bases from V and 9 bases from J; junction bases left unmatched: 9. CDR3 amino acids: CASRGGQVSIQYF. The CDR3 region has the DNA TGTGCCAGCCGAGGGGGACAGGTGTCCATTCAGTACTTC.

The chain uses TRBV12-3 or TRBV12-4 and TRBJ2-7, with a possible D match to TRBD1 (6 bases). V was shortened by 1 base and J by 4 bases, with 17 bases between the two germline ends. The CDR3 spans 16 residues. The CDR3 bases are TGTGCCAGCAGTTTAGGCTTTAGGACAGTTCATTACGAGCAGTACTTC. This gives the protein CASSLGFRTVHYEQYF.

Many counts were recorded for this clonotype. The chain is built from TRBV5-6 and TRBJ2-7, with a possible D match to TRBD2 (6 bases). The V gene lost 0 bases and the J gene lost 7 bases, with 17 bases spanning the gap. The CDR3 extends over 15 amino acids. The germline V gene encodes CDR1 SGHDT and CDR2 YYEEEE. This CDR3 is CASSLGPGVSGEQYF. The CDR3 nucleotides read TGTGCCAGCAGCTTGGGTCCGGGGGTGAGTGGAGAGCAGTACTTC.

In its sample, this clonotype was seen many times. V usage is TRBV6-5 and J usage is TRBJ1-3, with unresolved D. Germline CDR1 MNHEY, CDR2 SVGAGI. This CDR3 has 16 amino acids. Trimming left V 4 bases short and J 0 bases short, with 13 bases between. The CDR3 DNA sequence: TGTGCCAGCAGTTTGGAAAACCGACTCTCTGGAAACACCATATATTTT. This sequence encodes CASSLENRLSGNTIYF.

This clonotype appeared many times. The CDR3, as DNA: TGTGCCAGCAGCTCCGGGACGGCCAACACTGAAGCTTTCTTT. The encoded protein is CASSSGTANTEAFF. V and J are TRBV12-3 or TRBV12-4 and TRBJ1-1, with D tentatively TRBD1 (5 bases). This CDR3 has 14 residues. The ends were cut back, 6 bases at V and 2 bases at J, with 13 bases in the middle.

In nucleotides, the CDR3 is TGCAGCGTTTACCGGCCCTTGTGGGAGACCCAGTACTTC. Translation: CSVYRPLWETQYF. The J gene is TRBJ2-5, the V gene TRBV29-1; D is unclear. From germline, CDR1 is SQVTM and CDR2 ANQGSEA. CDR3 length: 13 residues. Trimming stripped 5 bases from V and 5 bases from J, with 15 bases between.

This clonotype was counted many times. The CDR3: CASSLKVGETQYF. The CDR3 DNA reads as TGTGCCAGCAGCTTAAAGGTCGGGGAGACCCAGTACTTC. The rearrangement links TRBV7-2 to TRBJ2-5; D remains ambiguous. Germline values: CDR1 SGHTA, CDR2 FQGNSA. V gave up 2 bases and J gave up 5 bases, with 9 bases separating them. This CDR3 contains 13 residues.

This clonotype was recorded many times. V usage is TRBV10-2 and J usage is TRBJ1-2; possibly TRBD1 for D (5 bases). The V end was cut by 3 bases, the J end by 6 bases, with 14 bases between. The CDR3 has 14 amino acids. CDR1 WSHSY and CDR2 SAAADI come from the germline V gene. CDR3 sequence (DNA): TGCGCCAGCAGTGAAAATGGGGGATTACATGGCTACACCTTC. As protein: CASSENGGLHGYTF.

The chain uses TRBV7-2 and TRBJ2-7; TRBD1 agrees at 9 bases. CDR3 length: 15 residues. Germline loops: CDR1 SGHTA, CDR2 FQGNSA. V shed 5 bases, J shed 3 bases, and the junction held 8 bases outside the gene matches. The CDR3 loop is CASSPGGTGFYEQYF. The CDR3 coding sequence is TGTGCCAGCAGCCCTGGAGGGACAGGGTTCTACGAGCAGTACTTC.

Many counts were recorded for this clonotype. The rearrangement uses TRBV5-1 and TRBJ1-5; 7 bases are shared with TRBD1. Germline lookup yields CDR1 SGHRS and CDR2 YFSETQ. V was pared by 2 bases and J by 3 bases, with 2 bases of the junction left unmatched. This CDR3 is 14 amino acids long. The CDR3 reads CASSFGTDNQPQHF. CDR3 sequence (DNA): TGCGCCAGCAGCTTTGGGACAGACAATCAGCCCCAGCATTTT.

The sample holds a few counts of this clonotype. This chain uses TRBV4-2 with TRBJ2-2, with TRBD1 matching over 9 bases. Trimming removed 4 bases from V and 8 bases from J; junction bases left unmatched: 11. CDR1 and CDR2 from the germline V gene are LGHNA and YNFKEQ. The CDR3 loop spans 16 amino acids. CDR3 sequence: CASSPLGTGIRGELFF. CDR3 DNA sequence: TGTGCCAGCAGCCCCCTAGGGACAGGGATCAGGGGGGAGCTGTTTTTT.

Concerning this clonotype: A read error may account for a junction end that differs from germline. This chain uses TRBV5-1 with TRBJ1-5; D may be TRBD1 (6 bases). Germline V CDR1 and CDR2: SGHRS, YFSETQ. The CDR3 contains 16 residues. CDR3 nucleotides: TGCGCCAGCAGCTACGGGGACAATACGGGCAATCAGCCCCGGCATTTT. Encoded protein: CASSYGDNTGNQPRHF. The variable domain in full, with the rest retrieved from reference TRBV5-1 and TRBJ1-5, is KAGVTQTPRYLIKTRGQQVTLSCSPISGHRSVSWYQQTPGQGLQFLFEYFSETQRNKGNFPGRFSGRQFSNSRSEMNVSTLELGDSALYLCASSYGDNTGNQPRHFGDGTRLSIL.

This clonotype was recorded many times. The chain joins TRBV2 to TRBJ1-5, with D possibly TRBD1 on 6 matching bases. The V and J ends lost 5 bases and 1 base respectively, with 12 bases between them. The CDR3 sequence is 15 residues long. Germline V gives CDR1 SNHLY, CDR2 FYNNEI. The CDR3 DNA sequence: TGTGCCAGCAGTCTACAGGGTAGGAGCAATCAGCCCCAGCATTTT. Translated, it gives CASSLQGRSNQPQHF.

The sample holds many counts of this clonotype. Here the CDR3 reads CASSNRGSGNQPQHF. CDR3 in DNA: TGTGCCAGCAGTAACAGGGGATCTGGCAATCAGCCCCAGCATTTT. The gene calls are TRBV6-5 and TRBJ1-5; 7 bases are a match to TRBD1. This CDR3 is built from 15 residues. V shed 5 bases, J shed 2 bases, and the junction held 6 bases outside the gene matches. Germline-derived CDR1 and CDR2 are MNHEY and SVGAGI.

This clonotype showed up many times. The CDR3, as DNA: TGTGCCTGGAGTTCTGGACAGGGACATAATTCACCCCTCCACTTT. Translating it yields CAWSSGQGHNSPLHF. The chain recombines TRBV30 with TRBJ1-6, with 8 bases that match TRBD1. V was pared by 2 bases and J by 5 bases, with 5 bases of the junction left unmatched. CDR1 is GTSNPN and CDR2 is SVGIG in the germline V gene (reference sequence). CDR3 size: 15 residues.

The table lists this clonotype with many counts. This may be a read error, as it is one base from a much larger clone. J is TRBJ1-1 and V is TRBV10-3, with D unresolved. Germline V lookup: CDR1 ENHRY, CDR2 SYGVKD. This CDR3 comprises 13 residues. CDR3 sequence: CAISDFDLAEVFF. CDR3 DNA sequence: TGTGCCATCAGTGACTTCGACCTAGCTGAAGTTTTCTTT.

This clonotype was detected many times. The rearrangement links TRBV20-1 to TRBJ1-5; D not resolved. V shed 2 bases and J shed 7 bases, with 9 bases lying between them. The CDR3 totals 12 residues. Germline CDR1 and CDR2: DFQATT and SNEGSKA (reference sequence). CDR3 in DNA: TGCAGTGCTAGAATCGGTGGCCAGCCCCAGCATTTT. It encodes CSARIGGQPQHF.

The gene calls are TRBV28 and TRBJ1-2; D is unresolved. The V and J ends lost 4 bases and 3 bases respectively, with 3 bases between them. CDR1 is MDHEN and CDR2 is SYDVKM in the germline V gene. There are 11 residues in the CDR3. The CDR3 protein is CASSSYYGYTF. Here the CDR3 DNA reads TGTGCCAGCAGTTCATACTATGGCTACACCTTC.

The rearrangement links TRBV27 to TRBJ1-2; D gene unclear. The CDR3 runs 11 residues. The V end lost 8 bases, the J end lost 5 bases, and 9 bases lay between the germline ends. The germline CDR1 and CDR2 sequences are MNHEY and SMNVEV (reference sequence). For the CDR3, the DNA is TGTGCCAGCGGGAAGTGGTATGGCTACACCTTC. This sequence encodes CASGKWYGYTF.

This clonotype was seen ten or more times. V is TRBV29-1 and J is TRBJ1-2; no clear D gene. The CDR3 has 13 amino acids. V was pared by 3 bases and J by 4 bases, with 12 bases between. From germline, CDR1 is SQVTM and CDR2 ANQGSEA. The CDR3 here is CSVDREVGYGYTF. CDR3 sequence (DNA): TGCAGCGTTGACCGGGAAGTAGGCTATGGCTACACCTTC.

This chain connects TRBV11-2 to TRBJ2-7; TRBD2 matches at 14 bases. The CDR3 runs 16 residues. Trimming cost V 5 bases and J 6 bases; bases outside gene matches: 9. The germline V gene has CDR1 SGHAT and CDR2 FQNNGV. The CDR3 loop is CASSQQSGTSGGEQYF. The DNA for the CDR3 is TGTGCCAGCAGCCAACAATCCGGGACTAGCGGGGGCGAGCAGTACTTC.

The V gene is TRBV12-5, the J gene TRBJ1-5, with 9 bases identical to TRBD1. V shed 1 base, J shed 6 bases, and the junction held 4 bases outside the gene matches. CDR1 and CDR2 from the germline V gene are LGHNT and FRNRAP. The CDR3 has 15 residues. CDR3 loop: CASGLGTGAGQPQHF. DNA for the CDR3: TGTGCTAGTGGTTTGGGGACAGGGGCAGGTCAGCCCCAGCATTTT.

This clonotype was picked up many times. V and J are TRBV12-3 or TRBV12-4 and TRBJ2-7; possible D gene TRBD1, 6 bases. The length of the CDR3 is 15 residues. V was cut by 1 base and J by 0 bases, with 10 bases left in between. CDR3 sequence reads: CASSLGGQASYEQYF. DNA for the CDR3: TGTGCCAGCAGTTTAGGGGGGCAGGCCTCCTACGAGCAGTACTTC.

Concerning this clonotype: Sequence at one end of the junction differs from germline and may be a read error. The chain couples TRBV11-2 to TRBJ1-1; D is unresolved. Germline assignment: CDR1 SGHAT and CDR2 FQNNGV. The CDR3 has 13 residues. CDR3 protein: CANSWILGTEAFF. CDR3 coding DNA: TGTGCCAACAGCTGGATATTGGGTACTGAAGCTTTCTTT.

In this sample, this clonotype turned up many times. J is TRBJ2-7 and V is TRBV20-1; D unclear. The CDR3 consists of 11 residues. V was trimmed by 3 bases and J by 6 bases, leaving 9 bases between them. CDR1 is DFQATT and CDR2 is SNEGSKA in the germline V gene (reference sequence). CDR3 protein: CSASVPPEQYF. The DNA for the CDR3 is TGCAGTGCTAGTGTCCCTCCCGAGCAGTACTTC.

This clonotype was counted many times. The V call is TRBV20-1, the J call TRBJ1-5; the D is unclear. CDR3 size: 13 residues. V lost 6 bases to trimming and J lost 0 bases, with 9 bases between them. The V gene's germline CDR1 is DFQATT and CDR2 SNEGSKA (reference sequence). This chain's CDR3 is CSARTDSNQPQHF. The CDR3 bases are TGCAGTGCCCGGACGGATAGCAATCAGCCCCAGCATTTT.

Many counts were recorded for this clonotype. CDR3 nucleotides: TGTGCCAGCAGTAACCACCCCGGGACAGAGAACACTGAAGCTTTCTTT. Translation: CASSNHPGTENTEAFF. This chain joins TRBV6-5 and TRBJ1-1; TRBD1 agrees at 7 bases. The trim removed 5 bases at V and 1 base at J, leaving 10 bases unmatched. Looked up from germline, CDR1 is MNHEY and CDR2 is SVGAGI. The length of the CDR3 is 16 residues.

This clonotype was observed at least ten times. The chain combines TRBV13 with TRBJ2-2, with D perhaps TRBD2 (6 bases). The germline V and J ends were trimmed by 3 bases and 3 bases, with 11 bases remaining between them. Germline CDR1 is PRHDT and CDR2 is FYEKMQ (reference sequence). The CDR3 extends over 15 amino acids. CDR3 bases: TGTGCCAGCAGCTTGCGACTAGTTGACACCGGGGAGCTGTTTTTT. Protein: CASSLRLVDTGELFF.

This clonotype has ten or more counts. It is likely a read error, because the conserved phenylalanine at the end of the CDR3 is missing. The chain employs TRBV6-5 and TRBJ1-1; 7 bases line up with TRBD1. The CDR3 extends over 12 amino acids. CDR1 is MNHEY and CDR2 is SVGAGI in the germline V gene. Trimming removed 5 bases from V and 7 bases from J; junction bases left unmatched: 4. CDR3 coding DNA: TGTGCCAGCAGTAGCCAGGGGGATGAAGCTTTCCTT. This gives the protein CASSSQGDEAFL.